A single T cell receptor beta chain is shown here with its context. This specimen comes from a study of shared clonotypes between healthy human individuals. The germline CDR1 and CDR2 sequences are LGHNT and FRNRAP. The CDR3 runs 14 residues. The ends were cut back, 7 bases at V and 0 bases at J, with 10 bases in the middle. Method: immunoSEQ multiplex PCR; TCRdb's copy keeps in-frame clones and lacks some. The sample yields roughly 500,000 clones, around 96% seen once. This chain uses TRBV12-5 with TRBJ2-1; D not resolved. Material: naive CD4+ T cells sorted from blood. Subset indicated: CD45RA+ positively selected. The clonotype was recovered from a woman in her thirties in good health. CDR3 nucleotide sequence: TGTGCTAGTGCTCAGGAGACCTCCTACAATGAGCAGTTCTTC. It yields the protein CASAQETSYNEQFF.